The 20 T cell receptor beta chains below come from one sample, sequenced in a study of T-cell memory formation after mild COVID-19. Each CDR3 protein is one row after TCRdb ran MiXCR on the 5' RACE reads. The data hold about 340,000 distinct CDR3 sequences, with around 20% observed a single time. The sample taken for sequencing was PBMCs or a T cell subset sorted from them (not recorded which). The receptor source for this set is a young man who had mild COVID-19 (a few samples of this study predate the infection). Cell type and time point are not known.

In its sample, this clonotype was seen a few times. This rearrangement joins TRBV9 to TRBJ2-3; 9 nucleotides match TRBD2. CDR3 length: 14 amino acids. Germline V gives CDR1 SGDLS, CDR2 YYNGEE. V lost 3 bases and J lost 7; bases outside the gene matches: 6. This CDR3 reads CASSGGSGGNTQYF. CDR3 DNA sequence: TGTGCCAGCAGCGGGGGAAGCGGGGGGAATACGCAGTATTTT.

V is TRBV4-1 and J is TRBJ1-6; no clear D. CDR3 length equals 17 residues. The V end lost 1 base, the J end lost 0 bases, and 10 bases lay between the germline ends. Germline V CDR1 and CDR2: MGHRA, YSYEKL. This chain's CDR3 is CASSQGRQSSYNSPLHF. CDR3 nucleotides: TGCGCCAGCAGCCAAGGGAGGCAGAGCTCCTATAATTCACCCCTCCACTTT.

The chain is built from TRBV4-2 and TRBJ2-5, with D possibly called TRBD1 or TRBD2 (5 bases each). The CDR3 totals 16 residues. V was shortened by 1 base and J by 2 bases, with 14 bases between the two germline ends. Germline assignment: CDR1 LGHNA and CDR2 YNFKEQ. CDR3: CASSQGRGAEQETQYF. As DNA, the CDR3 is TGTGCCAGCAGCCAAGGACGAGGGGCTGAACAAGAGACCCAGTACTTC.

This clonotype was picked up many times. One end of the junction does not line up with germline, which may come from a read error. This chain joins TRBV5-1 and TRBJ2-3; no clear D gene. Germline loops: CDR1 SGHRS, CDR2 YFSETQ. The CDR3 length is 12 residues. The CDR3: CASRASTDTQYF. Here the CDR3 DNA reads TGTGCCAGCAGAGCTAGCACAGATACGCAGTATTTT.

The CDR3 protein is CASSQGRNGYTF. The CDR3 DNA is TGCGCCAGCAGCCAGGGCAGAAATGGCTACACCTTC. J is TRBJ1-2 and V is TRBV4-1; D ambiguous. This CDR3 region has 12 residues. V was pared by 3 bases and J by 6 bases, with 8 bases between. CDR1 and CDR2 from the germline V gene are MGHRA and YSYEKL.

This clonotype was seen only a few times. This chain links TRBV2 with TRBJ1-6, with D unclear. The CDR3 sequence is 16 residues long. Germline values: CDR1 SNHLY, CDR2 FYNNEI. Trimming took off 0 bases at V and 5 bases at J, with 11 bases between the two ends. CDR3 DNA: TGTGCCAGCAGTGAAGCGCTTTTTGGTCATAATTCACCCCTCCACTTT. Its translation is CASSEALFGHNSPLHF.

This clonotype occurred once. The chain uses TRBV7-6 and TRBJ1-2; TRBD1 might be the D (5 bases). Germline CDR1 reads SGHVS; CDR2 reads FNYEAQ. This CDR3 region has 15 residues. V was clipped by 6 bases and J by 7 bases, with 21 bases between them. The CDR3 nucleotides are TGTGCCAGCAGTCCTTCAGGGTCGGGGGGAGGTGGCTACACCTTC. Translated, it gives CASSPSGSGGGGYTF.

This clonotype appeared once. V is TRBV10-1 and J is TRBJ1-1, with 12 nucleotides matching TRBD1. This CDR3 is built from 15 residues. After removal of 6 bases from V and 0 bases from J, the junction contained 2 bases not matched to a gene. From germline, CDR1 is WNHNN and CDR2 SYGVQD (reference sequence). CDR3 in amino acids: CASRGQGALNTEAFF. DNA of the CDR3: TGCGCCAGCAGGGGACAGGGGGCCCTGAACACTGAAGCTTTCTTT.

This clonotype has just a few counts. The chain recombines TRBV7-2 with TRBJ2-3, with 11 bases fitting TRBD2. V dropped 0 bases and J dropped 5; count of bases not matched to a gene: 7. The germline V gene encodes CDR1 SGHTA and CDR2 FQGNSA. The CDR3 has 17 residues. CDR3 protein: CASSLALAGGLGDTQYF. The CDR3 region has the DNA TGTGCCAGCAGCTTAGCCTTAGCGGGGGGGCTGGGAGATACGCAGTATTTT.

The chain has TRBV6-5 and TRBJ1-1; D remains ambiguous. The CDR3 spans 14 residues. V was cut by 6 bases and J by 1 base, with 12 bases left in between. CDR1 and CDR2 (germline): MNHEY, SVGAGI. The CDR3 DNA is TGTGCCAGCAGCCTGGCTAATCAGAACACTGAAGCTTTCTTT. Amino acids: CASSLANQNTEAFF.

The CDR3, as DNA: TGTGCCACCAGCTCAGCCCCACAGGGCTACGAGCAGTACTTC. As protein: CATSSAPQGYEQYF. The chain recombines TRBV15 with TRBJ2-7; a possible D gene is TRBD1 (6 bases). Germline V gene data show CDR1 as LNHNV and CDR2 as YYDKDF (reference sequence). V was pared by 5 bases and J by 3 bases, with 14 bases between. The CDR3 consists of 14 residues. The entire variable domain, with the rest obtained from reference TRBV15 and TRBJ2-7, is as follows: DAMVIQNPRYQVTQFGKPVTLSCSQTLNHNVMYWYQQKSSQAPKLLFHYYDKDFNNEADTPDNFQSRRPNTSFCFLDIRSPGLGDTAMYLCATSSAPQGYEQYFGPGTRLTVT.

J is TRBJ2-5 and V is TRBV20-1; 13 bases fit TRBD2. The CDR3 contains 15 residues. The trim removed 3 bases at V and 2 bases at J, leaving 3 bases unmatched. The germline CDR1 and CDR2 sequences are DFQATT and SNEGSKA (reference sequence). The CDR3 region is CSASGTSGEQETQYF. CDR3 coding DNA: TGCAGTGCTAGCGGGACTAGCGGGGAACAAGAGACCCAGTACTTC.

In DNA, the CDR3 is TGTGCCAGCAGTCGAGGTGGGTTTGGATCTAGCAATCAGCCCCAGCATTTT. Amino acid sequence: CASSRGGFGSSNQPQHF. The V call is TRBV7-9, the J call TRBJ1-5; D unresolved. The CDR3 loop spans 17 amino acids. V was cut by 6 bases and J by 0 bases, with 18 bases left in between. Germline V lookup: CDR1 SEHNR, CDR2 FQNEAQ (reference sequence).

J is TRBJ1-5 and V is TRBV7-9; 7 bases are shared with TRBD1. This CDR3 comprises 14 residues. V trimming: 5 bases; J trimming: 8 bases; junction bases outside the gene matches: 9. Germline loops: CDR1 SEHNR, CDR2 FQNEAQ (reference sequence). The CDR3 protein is CASSPDRNMEPQHF. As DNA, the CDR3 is TGTGCCAGCAGCCCGGACAGGAACATGGAGCCCCAGCATTTT.

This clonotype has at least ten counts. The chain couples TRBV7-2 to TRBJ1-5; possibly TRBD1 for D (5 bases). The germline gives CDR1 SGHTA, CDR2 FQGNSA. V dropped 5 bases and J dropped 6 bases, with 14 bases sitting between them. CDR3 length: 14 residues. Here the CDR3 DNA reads TGTGCCAGCAGCCACGGGGGGGAAAGTCAGCCCCAGCATTTT. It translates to CASSHGGESQPQHF.

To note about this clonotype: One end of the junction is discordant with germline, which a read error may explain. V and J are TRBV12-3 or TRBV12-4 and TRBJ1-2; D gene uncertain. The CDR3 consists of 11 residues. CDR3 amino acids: CASSSGFGYTF. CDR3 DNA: TGTGCCAGCAGTTCCGGGTTTGGCTACACCTTT.

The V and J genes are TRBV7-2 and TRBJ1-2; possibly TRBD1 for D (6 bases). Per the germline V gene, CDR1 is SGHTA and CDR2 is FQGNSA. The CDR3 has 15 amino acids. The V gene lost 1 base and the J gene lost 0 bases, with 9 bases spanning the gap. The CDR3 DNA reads TGTGCCAGCAGCTTAGTGCGGGGGCCTAACTATGGCTACACCTTC. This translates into CASSLVRGPNYGYTF.

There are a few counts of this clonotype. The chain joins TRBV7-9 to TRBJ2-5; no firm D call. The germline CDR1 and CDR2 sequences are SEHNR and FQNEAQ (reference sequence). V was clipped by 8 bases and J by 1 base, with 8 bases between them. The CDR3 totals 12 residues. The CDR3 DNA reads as TGTGCCAGCGCCGCGGCCCAAGAGACCCAGTACTTC. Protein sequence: CASAAAQETQYF.

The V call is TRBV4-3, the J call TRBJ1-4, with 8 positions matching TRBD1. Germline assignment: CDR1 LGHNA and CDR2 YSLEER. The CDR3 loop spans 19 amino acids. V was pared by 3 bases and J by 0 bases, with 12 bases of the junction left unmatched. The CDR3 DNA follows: TGCGCCAGCAGCCAGATTATGACAGGGGTGGAGGCAACTAATGAAAAACTGTTTTTT. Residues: CASSQIMTGVEATNEKLFF.

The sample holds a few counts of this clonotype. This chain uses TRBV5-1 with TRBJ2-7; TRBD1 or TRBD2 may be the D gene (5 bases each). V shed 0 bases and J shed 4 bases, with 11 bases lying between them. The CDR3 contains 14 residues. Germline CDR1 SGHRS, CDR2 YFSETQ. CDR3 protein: CASSLGEGRYEQYF. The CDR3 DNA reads TGCGCCAGCAGCTTGGGCGAGGGGCGGTACGAGCAGTACTTC. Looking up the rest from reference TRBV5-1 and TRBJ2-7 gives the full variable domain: KAGVTQTPRYLIKTRGQQVTLSCSPISGHRSVSWYQQTPGQGLQFLFEYFSETQRNKGNFPGRFSGRQFSNSRSEMNVSTLELGDSALYLCASSLGEGRYEQYFGPGTRLTVT.